The TCR beta chain described here comes from a study of identical twins. Study-level findings and limits: Memory repertoires showed no such pattern, whereas abundant cord blood beta clonotypes carried fewer insertions.

All donors comprised healthy Caucasians. TCRdb reanalysed the 5' RACE reads using MiXCR and keeps one entry per CDR3 protein. Of a few hundred thousand distinct CDR3 sequences listed, 6.5% are singletons. Concerning this clonotype itself: The antigen is not known.

These data were also filed under a second study, of T cells expressing NK-cell markers.

This TCR came from a woman aged 18-30 years in good health. Sequencing used CD8+ T cells sorted from blood.

This CDR3 is CASSQDLAGVVPLNEKLFF. In DNA, the CDR3 is TGCGCCAGCAGCCAAGATTTAGCGGGAGTCGTTCCCCTTAATGAAAAACTGTTTTTT. The J gene is TRBJ1-4, the V gene TRBV4-3; D not resolved. CDR3 size: 19 residues. Germline loops: CDR1 LGHNA, CDR2 YSLEER. V was clipped by 0 bases and J by 4 bases, with 21 bases between them.